This TCR beta chain was found in a study of T cell repertoires in cytomegalovirus infection (dated by TCRdb to about 2019). Some background on the complete study: Donor HLA type was relevant to the analysis, as public TCR beta signatures indicated carriage of CMV infection together with the matching HLA type. General findings and caveats noted by the study authors: Carriers of CMV infection plus the relevant HLA type were discriminated by the cumulative frequency of public TCR beta family members in the study cohort and in an independent roughly 370-donor cohort. The ex vivo response was dominated by HLA-C-restricted CMV-specific TCR beta clonotypes, which also provided the single most frequent clonotype in two of eight donors.

The sequencer was an Illumina HiSeq 1500. TCRdb trimmed public reads at Q25 via fastp, called clones via MiXCR and kept in-frame beta chains. Each CDR3 protein gets just one entry, which takes the most common genes and DNA from the rows behind it. The sample has about 140,000 distinct CDR3 sequences on record, about 6.1% of them singletons. More than 15% of the sample is in the top ten clones. Reading the germline V gene (reference sequence) gives CDR1 SEHNR and CDR2 FQNEAQ. V lost 5 bases and J lost 0 bases, and the count of bases not matched to a germline gene is 10. Measured from the cysteine to the phenylalanine, the CDR3 is 17 residues long. Only CDR3 DNA remains: 51 bases, in frame from the first base. This clonotype has at least ten counts. Its cognate antigen has yet to be identified. Base-call qualities are not available, and no considerably larger clone is one nucleotide away.

The rearranged chain carries TRBV7-9 and TRBJ2-7; 10 of the junction bases match TRBD1. The sample consisted of PBMCs. The origin of this receptor is a human donor in good health (CMV status not recorded). Some clones in this sample may be carry-over from other donors' samples. CDR3 sequence: CASSHPRGQGSSYEQYF. The DNA sequence is TGTGCCAGCAGCCACCCCCGGGGACAGGGGAGCTCCTACGAGCAGTACTTC.